The sequence of this T cell receptor beta chain was determined in a study of blood T cells in healthy people across ages (dated by TCRdb to about 2015). At the level of the whole study: In model experiments, template switching captured roughly one uniquely barcoded TCR beta cDNA molecule for every two T cells. To avoid experimental bias, donors of different ages were spread randomly across the sequencing lanes. Age-related changes in TCR beta repertoire diversity were measured in the study by deep sequencing normalized with unique cDNA molecular identifiers. The donors were divided into four age groups: young (average around 16 years), middle-aged (around 41), aged (about 60) and long-lived (around 80). Using the same blood draw, the study looked at two additional independent replicas of 1 million unique cDNA reads for two donors, one aged 18 to 30 and the other aged 80 or older.

The donors were roughly 39 Caucasian individuals from Russia, aged roughly 6 to 100 years, who were systemically healthy. Each donor gave around 9.9 milliliters of peripheral blood, collected into EDTA-treated Vacutainer tubes. Ficoll-Paque density-gradient centrifugation was used to isolate PBMCs, with at least 7 million per sample. Trizol reagent was used to extract total RNA from the PBMCs, yielding at least 5 micrograms per sample. Naive CD45RAhigh/CD27high T cell percentages were measured by flow cytometry on a PBMC aliquot from every donor. The library was generated by 5' RACE. These reads were obtained on an Illumina HiSeq 2500. A second PCR of 7 to 11 cycles was run with a J-beta primer mix and a sample-barcoded 5' primer. A unique molecular identifier was introduced onto each TCR beta cDNA molecule by a template-switch 5' adaptor carrying 12 random nucleotides. At least 3 million CDR3-containing paired-end reads were obtained from each sample. The Mint cDNA synthesis kit, primed by a TRBC-specific oligonucleotide, was used to synthesize first-strand cDNA from all RNA. Following uracil-DNA glycosylase treatment, all cDNA underwent a first 18-cycle PCR with the universal primers M1SS and BC2_uni_R. The original pipeline was this. Normalization of each sample was performed by random selection of 1 million high-quality reads, each carrying a distinct molecular identifier. Reads with shared molecular identifiers were discarded instead of being binned into consensus sequences. CDR3 identification, clonotype clustering and error correction used MiTCR with a Q25 quality threshold and the strictest error-elimination algorithm. A nonparametric unseen species model with Euler transformation was used to estimate a lower bound on total TCR beta diversity. The raw public reads went through TCRdb reprocessing: fastp at Q25, MiXCR clone calling, in-frame beta chains kept. Rows with one shared CDR3 protein collapse into an entry with the most common genes and DNA. The V and J calls come from TCRdb's annotation, not from the publication. Here the sample has 850,000 to 950,000 distinct CDR3 sequences; more than 25% occur a single time. The biggest ten clones account for 17% of the sample.

Ten or more counts support this clonotype. Its antigen remains undetermined. Base quality data are lacking; no much larger clone is found one base away. The full study reports these points: Conclusive comparison of naive and antigen-experienced compartments was prevented by the profiling of bulk unsorted PBMCs. Donor CMV infection status was unknown, potentially confounding age-related changes in expanded clonotypes. There was a strong correlation between observed TCR beta diversity and the percentage of naive T cells measured by flow cytometry. Observed TCR beta diversity per million T cells fell roughly linearly with age, and a significant reduction was already apparent by age around 39. Compared with the aged group, the long-lived group had more naive CD4+ T cells, fewer expanded clones and increased TCR diversity, a pattern suggesting age selection. Total diversity estimates from one million sequenced T cells were considered lower bounds and underestimates.

This receptor was taken from a woman aged 80 or over in good health. The specimen sequenced was blood.

The CDR3 corresponds to CASSDDRVSTDTQYF. DNA sequence: TGTGCCAGCAGTGACGACAGGGTTAGCACAGATACGCAGTATTTT. The rearranged chain carries TRBV6-2 or TRBV6-3 and TRBJ2-3; 7 of the junction bases match TRBD1. The CDR3 contains 15 residues, cysteine and phenylalanine counted. Only the CDR3 region is kept as DNA, spanning 45 bases read in frame from base 1. The germline V gene specifies MNHEY as CDR1 and SVGEGT as CDR2. Trimming removed 5 bases from V and 0 bases from J; the gene matches leave 5 bases unexplained.